This TCR beta chain was sequenced for a study of OX40 agonist ivuxolimab in advanced cancers. Measured with immunoSEQ multiplex PCR; TCRdb has only the in-frame clones, and not every one. The data show about 90,000 clones, over 80% seen once. Overall study results and limits: Partial responders at 0.1-3.0 mg/kg showed near-lowest clonal expansion.

Trimming removed 1 base at V and 10 bases at J, with 11 bases between. The CDR3 extends over 13 amino acids. CDR1 is LNHDA, CDR2 SQIVND, per germline (reference sequence). As concerns this clone: Its antigen is as yet unknown.

Material: CD4+ or CD8+ T cells sorted from blood, obtained in a trial of the OX40 agonist ivuxolimab. The receptor's source is an adult with an advanced solid tumor such as melanoma, head and neck, liver or kidney cancer. The chain employs TRBV19 and TRBJ1-5; no reliable D call. As DNA, the CDR3 is TGTGCCAGTAGTATAGCGGCGGGCAGACCCCAGCATTTT. Amino acid sequence: CASSIAAGRPQHF.